A single T cell receptor beta chain is shown here with its context. This clonotype is medium-sized (0.01 to 0.1%) in terms of sample share. No antigen is known for it. Base qualities are not provided; no much larger clone lies one nucleotide away. The CDR3 sequence holds 15 residues, the cysteine and phenylalanine included. The only DNA kept is the CDR3, 45 bases in frame from the first base. The germline V and J ends show losses of 6 bases and 0 bases respectively, and no gene match explains 8 bases of the junction. CDR1 SNHLY and CDR2 FYNNEI were looked up in the germline V gene. This record belongs to a study. Sequencing instrument: Illumina MiSeq. Using fastp at Q25 and MiXCR, TCRdb reprocessed the public reads and kept productive beta chains. Entries are consolidated by CDR3 protein sequence, retaining the most common genes and DNA. Across this sample there are several thousand distinct CDR3 sequences, with approximately 8% seen only once. The top ten clonotypes cover around 8.2% of the sample.

The source of this sequence is a human donor with rheumatoid arthritis. This chain joins TRBV2 to TRBJ2-7, with 7 bases aligning to TRBD1. The sample consisted of CD4+ T cells from synovial fluid. The sequenced DNA is TGTGCCAGCAGCGGTGACAGGGTCTACTCCTACGAGCAGTACTTC. Translated, it gives CASSGDRVYSYEQYF.